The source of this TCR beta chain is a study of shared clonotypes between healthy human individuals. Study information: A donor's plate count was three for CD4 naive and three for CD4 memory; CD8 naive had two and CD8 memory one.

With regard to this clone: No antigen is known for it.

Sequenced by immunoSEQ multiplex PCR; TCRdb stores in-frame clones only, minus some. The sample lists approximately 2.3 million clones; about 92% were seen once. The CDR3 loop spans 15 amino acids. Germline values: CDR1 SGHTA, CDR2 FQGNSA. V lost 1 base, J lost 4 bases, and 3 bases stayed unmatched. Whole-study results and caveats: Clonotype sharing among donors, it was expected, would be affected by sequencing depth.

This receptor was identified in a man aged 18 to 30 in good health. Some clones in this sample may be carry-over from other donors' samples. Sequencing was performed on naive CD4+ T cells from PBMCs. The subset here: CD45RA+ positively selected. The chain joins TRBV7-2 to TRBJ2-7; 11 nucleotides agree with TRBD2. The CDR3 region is CASSLVAGGQYEQYF. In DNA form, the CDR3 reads TGTGCCAGCAGCTTAGTAGCGGGAGGGCAATACGAGCAGTACTTC.